This is a list of T cell receptor beta chains from one sample in a study of Ad26.COV2.S vaccination and SARS-CoV-2 variants. TCRdb's table, derived via immunoSEQ multiplex PCR, lists solely in-frame clones and lacks some. This table has under 300,000 clones, around 88% appearing once. The sample was peripheral blood, taken in a trial of Ad26.COV2.S vaccine versus placebo. The receptors come from a person between 18 and 65 years old who received the Ad26.COV2.S COVID-19 vaccine or a placebo. Each CDR3 is given with its conserved first and last residue. D genes are given only for firm matches. Only part of the rows carry a size: once, few, many, or a class if the clone is expanded.

j_gene | len | v_gene | abundance | d_gene | CDR3nt | CDR3aa
TRBJ2-3 | 15 | TRBV4-3 | . | . | TGCGCCAGCAGCCAAGAACCGTGGGAGTCAGATACGCAGTATTTT | CASSQEPWESDTQYF
TRBJ1-2 | 14 | TRBV14 | . | . | TGTGCCAGCAGCCAAGTAAGGGAAGGCTATGGCTACACCTTC | CASSQVREGYGYTF
TRBJ2-1 | 16 | TRBV28 | . | TRBD1 | TGTGCCAGCAGTTCCTTAACCGGGACAGGGGTTTATGAGCAGTTCTTC | CASSSLTGTGVYEQFF
TRBJ2-5 | 13 | TRBV4-3 | . | . | TGCGCCAGCAGCCCGCTCCTAGAGGAGACCCAGTACTTC | CASSPLLEETQYF
TRBJ2-1 | 16 | TRBV6-5 | . | . | TGTGCCAGCAGTTACTCGGGGGCTAGCGGAGGGAATGAGCAGTTCTTC | CASSYSGASGGNEQFF
TRBJ1-2 | 13 | TRBV29-1 | . | . | TGCAGCGTTGCTGGGGGGATCGGGTATGGCTACACCTTC | CSVAGGIGYGYTF
TRBJ1-4 | 17 | TRBV7-9 | . | . | TGTGCCAGCAGCTCGGACATTGGGGACTTCAGAAATGAAAAACTGTTTTTT | CASSSDIGDFRNEKLFF
TRBJ1-2 | 15 | TRBV5-4 | . | TRBD1 | TGTGCCAGCAGCTTAGCCGGGACAGGGGTCTATGGCTACACCTTC | CASSLAGTGVYGYTF
TRBJ2-1 | 18 | TRBV6-6 | . | . | TGTGCCAGCAGTCTCCTACCCTCCGCGGGCAGCTCCTACAATGAGCAGTTCTTC | CASSLLPSAGSSYNEQFF
TRBJ2-2 | 15 | TRBV6-2/TRBV6-3 | . | . | TGTGCCAGCAGTTACAGAGTCAGCTACACCGGGGAGCTGTTTTTT | CASSYRVSYTGELFF
TRBJ1-5 | 14 | TRBV21-1 | . | . | TGTGCCAGCAGCAAAGTGAGGGGGCGGCAGCCCCAGCATTTT | CASSKVRGRQPQHF
TRBJ1-1 | 14 | TRBV15 | . | . | TGTGCCACCAGCAGCGGCAGGGCTAGGACTGAAGCTTTCTTT | CATSSGRARTEAFF
TRBJ1-2 | 13 | TRBV29-1 | once | TRBD1 | TGCAGCGTTGAAGTGACAGGGGGCGGTGGCTACACCTTC | CSVEVTGGGGYTF
TRBJ2-7 | 14 | TRBV5-4 | . | . | TGTGCCAGCAGCTTGAATTCCGGGGGGCGCGAGCAGTACTTC | CASSLNSGGREQYF
TRBJ1-1 | 15 | TRBV4-1 | . | TRBD1 | TGCGCCAGCAGCCAAGGCTTCACTCGACAGGGTGAAGCTTTCTTT | CASSQGFTRQGEAFF
TRBJ1-5 | 15 | TRBV7-2 | . | TRBD1 | TGTGCCAGCAGCTCCCGGGGTTCAGGGGGGCAGCCCCAGCATTTT | CASSSRGSGGQPQHF
TRBJ1-5 | 15 | TRBV30 | few | . | TGTGCCTGGAGTGTAGGGCGGGGGTCGGATCAGCCCCAGCATTTT | CAWSVGRGSDQPQHF
TRBJ1-1 | 13 | TRBV25-1 | . | . | TGTGCCAGCTTCCCGGGGGGGAGCACTGAAGCTTTCTTT | CASFPGGSTEAFF
TRBJ2-5 | 15 | TRBV24-1 | once | TRBD1 | TGTGCCACCAGTGATTTGACAGGGGCGATGGAGACCCAGTACTTC | CATSDLTGAMETQYF
TRBJ1-2 | 11 | TRBV5-1 | . | . | TGCGCCAGCAGCCAGGACAGTGGCTACACCTTC | CASSQDSGYTF
TRBJ1-2 | 15 | TRBV7-8 | . | . | TGTGCCAGCAGCACCCGACGGGAAACTAACTATGGCTACACCTTC | CASSTRRETNYGYTF
TRBJ2-7 | 16 | TRBV6-5 | . | . | TGTGCCAGCAGTTCCAAACTAACTATGAGCTCCTACGAGCAGTACTTC | CASSSKLTMSSYEQYF
TRBJ1-3 | 14 | TRBV11-2 | . | . | TGTGCCAGCAGCACTCAGCAATCTGGAAACACCATATATTTT | CASSTQQSGNTIYF
TRBJ1-3 | 12 | TRBV7-2 | . | . | TGTGCCAGCTCCCGTGAGAGTAACACCATATATTTT | CASSRESNTIYF
TRBJ2-1 | 19 | TRBV18 | . | TRBD2 | TGTGCCAGCTCCCGAAGACCTACTAGCGGTTCTAGCTCCTACAATGAGCAGTTCTTC | CASSRRPTSGSSSYNEQFF
TRBJ2-5 | 14 | TRBV7-2 | . | . | TGTGCCAGCAGCGTGAGGGCTTACCAAGAGACCCAGTACTTC | CASSVRAYQETQYF
TRBJ2-2 | 15 | TRBV7-9 | . | . | TGTGCCAGCAGCTTAAAACCACTGAGCACCGGGGAGCTGTTTTTT | CASSLKPLSTGELFF
TRBJ2-7 | 12 | TRBV6-1 | . | . | TGTGCCAGCAGTGAAGATGGGGGGAAGCAGTACTTC | CASSEDGGKQYF
TRBJ1-6 | 18 | TRBV3-1/TRBV3-2 | . | . | TGTGCCAGCAGCCAAGAATTTGGCGGGGAAAGTAGGGATTCACCCCTCCACTTT | CASSQEFGGESRDSPLHF
TRBJ1-1 | 15 | TRBV6-5 | . | . | TGTGCCAGCAGACTCACATCCGGGGATAACACTGAAGCTTTCTTT | CASRLTSGDNTEAFF
TRBJ2-1 | 16 | TRBV10-3 | . | TRBD2 | TGTGCCATCAGTGGGTACCTTAGCGGGAGCTACAATGAGCAGTTCTTC | CAISGYLSGSYNEQFF
TRBJ2-3 | 18 | TRBV7-9 | . | . | TGTGCCAGCAGCCCCCCCGCCGGGCAAATTAACTTCACAGATACGCAGTATTTT | CASSPPAGQINFTDTQYF
TRBJ2-1 | 15 | TRBV27 | . | . | TGTGCCAGCAGTTCAAGCGGACGCTCCTACAATGAGCAGTTCTTC | CASSSSGRSYNEQFF
TRBJ1-4 | 14 | TRBV7-9 | . | . | TGTGCCAGCAACCGTGGAAATGGTCGAGAAAAACTGTTTTTT | CASNRGNGREKLFF
TRBJ1-6 | 15 | TRBV11-2 | . | TRBD1 | TGTGCCAGCAGGGGAGAGGGGGCGGGGAATTCACCCCTCCACTTT | CASRGEGAGNSPLHF
TRBJ1-1 | 12 | TRBV19 | . | . | TGTGCCAGTAGTATTTTGAACACTGAAGCTTTCTTT | CASSILNTEAFF
TRBJ2-7 | 12 | TRBV24-1 | once | . | TGTGCCAAGGCAGAGATCTCCTACGAGCAGTACTTC | CAKAEISYEQYF
TRBJ2-3 | 17 | TRBV6-6 | . | TRBD2 | TGTGCCAGCAGTCCGGGACTAGCGGGGGCCTTCACAGATACGCAGTATTTT | CASSPGLAGAFTDTQYF
TRBJ1-2 | 16 | TRBV7-2 | . | . | TGTGCCAGCAGCAACCCCTCTGGACAGCAAAACTATGGCTACACCTTC | CASSNPSGQQNYGYTF
TRBJ2-2 | 17 | TRBV6-2/TRBV6-3 | once | . | TGTGCCAGCAGTTACTCGAGACATAAAGTCAACACCGGGGAGCTGTTTTTT | CASSYSRHKVNTGELFF
TRBJ2-2 | 18 | TRBV11-3 | . | TRBD2 | TGTGCCAGCAGCTTCCTGACTAGCGGGAGGGCCGGAGCCGGGGAGCTGTTTTTT | CASSFLTSGRAGAGELFF
TRBJ1-6 | 16 | TRBV3-1/TRBV3-2 | few | TRBD1 | TGTGCCAGCAGCCAAGATTACGGGACAGGGGGCTCACCCCTCCACTTT | CASSQDYGTGGSPLHF
TRBJ1-2 | 15 | TRBV5-4 | once | . | TGTGCCAGCAGCTCGAATGGGGGACTTGGTGGTGGCTACACCTTC | CASSSNGGLGGGYTF
TRBJ2-1 | 12 | TRBV7-9 | once | . | TGTGCCAGCAGCCCGGCCGGGAATGAGCAGTTCTTC | CASSPAGNEQFF
TRBJ1-5 | 15 | TRBV6-6 | . | TRBD1 | TGTGCCAGCAGTTTAAACAGGGGGCGTGATCAGCCCCAGCATTTT | CASSLNRGRDQPQHF
TRBJ1-3 | 13 | TRBV30 | . | . | TGTGCCTGGGAGCAGGGATTTGGAAACACCATATATTTT | CAWEQGFGNTIYF
TRBJ1-4 | 18 | TRBV19 | . | . | TGTGCCAGTACCTCCCGCGATCCAGACCGGCAGACAGGCGAAAAACTGTTTTTT | CASTSRDPDRQTGEKLFF
TRBJ1-3 | 11 | TRBV29-1 | . | TRBD1 | TGCAGCGCAGGGGGTGGAAACACCATATATTTT | CSAGGGNTIYF
TRBJ1-1 | 17 | TRBV29-1 | . | TRBD1 | TGCAGCGTTGAGACCCGGGACAGGGGGCGATTGAACACTGAAGCTTTCTTT | CSVETRDRGRLNTEAFF
TRBJ2-3 | 14 | TRBV13 | . | . | TGTGCCAGCAGCTTAGGAGGGGGCACAGATACGCAGTATTTT | CASSLGGGTDTQYF
TRBJ2-3 | 17 | TRBV10-3 | . | . | TGTGCCATCAGTGAGTCCGGGTCGGTTCTAAGCACAGATACGCAGTATTTT | CAISESGSVLSTDTQYF
TRBJ2-5 | 16 | TRBV9 | . | TRBD2 | TGTGCCAGCAGCCTAGGGACTAGCGGGGGGTATGTGACCCAGTACTTC | CASSLGTSGGYVTQYF
TRBJ2-2 | 16 | TRBV18 | . | TRBD2 | TGTGCCAGCTCACCCGTTGCCGGGGGGTCCACCGGGGAGCTGTTTTTT | CASSPVAGGSTGELFF
TRBJ2-1 | 16 | TRBV19 | . | TRBD2 | TGTGCCAGTAGTATAGATGGGACTAGCGGGAGGGAACGGCAGTTCTTC | CASSIDGTSGRERQFF
TRBJ1-5 | 13 | TRBV7-9 | few | TRBD1 | TGTGCCAGCAGCTCAGGGGGCCGGGGGCCCCAGCATTTT | CASSSGGRGPQHF
TRBJ2-1 | 15 | TRBV5-5 | . | TRBD2 | TGTGCCAGCAGCTTGGATGTGCGGGAGGGCTTTGAGCAGTTCTTC | CASSLDVREGFEQFF
TRBJ2-2 | 15 | TRBV9 | . | . | TGTGCCAGCAGCGTAGTGGGGGGGCCCACCGGGGAGCTGTTTTTT | CASSVVGGPTGELFF
TRBJ1-1 | 15 | TRBV6-5 | . | . | TGTGCCAGCAGTTACGGGCAGGGGAAAAGCACTGAAGCTTTCTTT | CASSYGQGKSTEAFF
TRBJ2-1 | 15 | TRBV18 | . | . | TGTGCCAGCTCCCAAGGGGGGGGGAAGCACAATGAGCAGTTCTTC | CASSQGGGKHNEQFF
TRBJ1-5 | 12 | TRBV12-3/TRBV12-4 | few | . | TGTGCCAGCAGTTTACCGGGACAGCCCCAGCATTTT | CASSLPGQPQHF